This T cell receptor (beta chain) stems from a study of cytomegalovirus exposure and HLA in healthy donors (dated by TCRdb to 2017 to 2019). Regarding the research as a whole: According to an earlier analysis of several hundred of the donors, 150 million to 200 million T cells yielded approximately 120 million unique TCR beta sequences and about 300 Gb of sequence data. A handful of DR-DQ haplotypes were handled as single units for association and clustering because linkage in the cohort was strong. In the later analysis, no new phenotypic data were used to find candidate immune exposures; instead, reliance was placed on TCR beta sequences and their occurrence across donors. The study profiled the T cell repertoires of hundreds of subjects by immunosequencing and related them to cytomegalovirus serostatus. Along with the roughly 670-subject first cohort, a separate validation cohort of 120 different subjects was used. In a later analysis, previously published TCR beta repertoires from 670 or so donors were re-analyzed and high-resolution HLA genotyping was added so that TCR occurrence patterns could be studied. Genome-wide SNP genotypes for about three fifths of the 666 donors were used in a later genetic analysis, which treated that subset as a discovery cohort. An early release covering roughly 640 HLA-typed donors comprised 300 to 350 gigabases of sequencing data and around 86 million unique TCR sequences. Donor age, sex, ethnicity and CMV serostatus were compiled together with the repertoire data. The study aimed to test whether signatures of past pathogen exposure could be identified by cataloging public T cell receptors. Across 398 genotyped donors of the cohort, an average of about 220,000 unique TCR beta nucleotide sequences per donor were sequenced, and around 19% of those sequences were non-productive. Of the roughly 390 genotyped donors, 70% to 90% were placed in the genetic ancestry cluster associated with self-reported Caucasian donors. All discovery cohort repertoires had been generated on a single sequencing platform. Both class I and class II loci were covered by HLA typing, at four-digit resolution. To predict cytomegalovirus infection status, the study brought together high-throughput TCR immunosequencing, statistical association of individual TCRs with disease status, and machine learning. Typing coverage differed by locus: A, B, C, DRB1 and DQB1 were typed in about 620-630 donors, DQA1 in about 500, DPA1 in nearly 610, and DPB1 in just under 480. To decide whether each TCR beta V gene segment behaved as functional or pseudogenic, an earlier analysis of 587 of the donors relied on high-throughput TCR beta sequencing. The research as a whole found: Cytomegalovirus status was reported to be diagnosed by the classifier with high specificity and sensitivity in both the original and validation cohorts. The 87-base-pair reads could not distinguish some IMGT-functional V segments, including TRBV6-2 and TRBV6-3, so those segments were excluded. According to a later analysis, TCR association rates differed among HLA loci, with DRB1 alleles showing the most associated TCRs and HLA-C alleles showing the fewest. The study gave a list of some 150 TCR beta chains associated with cytomegalovirus. The only immune exposure information available for the cohort was CMV serostatus. HLA typing was unavailable for some donors at each locus, so association tests used only the typed subset. A cluster of highly shared sequence variants was judged likely to represent a technical artifact of the sequencing pipeline. Broadly in line with IMGT annotations, most TCR beta V segments showed up in productive rearrangements about 87% or about 30% of the time in an earlier analysis of 587 of the donors. The authors suggested that the approach could potentially be generalized to other disease states and immunological phenotypes. A further reported finding was that TCR beta sequences accurately predicted the HLA-A and HLA-B alleles for most subjects in the first cohort. The cohort was sequenced for TCR beta chains only, and without alpha or paired-chain data the features that could be detected were limited. Most CMV-associated TCR beta chains appeared to be HLA-restricted in a later analysis, and the HLA associations seemed to be driven largely by CMV exposure. While some public TCRs were present in many individuals, most TCR sequences turned up only very rarely across donors. A later genetic analysis reported fewer N-insertions in productive TCRs among donors in an Asian-associated ancestry cluster than the 666-donor mean. A later analysis reported that several top co-occurrence clusters appeared linked to parvovirus B19, influenza, CMV and Epstein-Barr virus. Correlated functional status among segregating V segments might be attributable to linkage disequilibrium, but an unknown experimental factor could not be ruled out. A later analysis associated around 16,000 TCR beta sequences with specific HLA alleles at a false discovery rate of 0.05. Because counts were too low, roughly 16 rarely observed V segments, including chromosome 9 orphons, were excluded from the earlier analysis of around 640 of the donors. Roughly uniform sequencing depth across donors was assumed in presence/absence analyses, although this assumption may not hold. Strong co-occurrence of HLA alleles, especially DR and DQ, made assigning TCR associations to individual alleles difficult. A few of the identified cytomegalovirus-associated TCR beta chains were confirmed in vitro to be specific for cytomegalovirus antigens. A later analysis found that HLA-associated TCR beta chains were more clonally expanded and had lower generation probabilities than equally common non-associated chains. In a later genetic analysis, a missense DCLRE1C variant was associated with V-gene and J-gene trimming of TCR beta chains, and the association was replicated in an independent cohort.

The protocol used for the library was the immunoSEQ multiplex PCR assay. For the multiplex PCR, a mixture combining 60 forward primers for TCR Vbeta segments and 13 reverse primers for TCR Jbeta segments was used. A multiplex PCR assay on genomic DNA amplified the CDR3 region of rearranged TCR beta genes. The amplified TCR beta libraries were sequenced on the Illumina HiSeq System as 87-base-pair reads. The paper's data handling went like this. In a later analysis, tens of millions of unique TCR beta chains were counted across the roughly 610 repertoires, and roughly 11 million of these chains were shared by at least two donors. Raw reads were error-corrected and collapsed into unique sequences with a nearest-neighbor algorithm that merged closely related sequences to remove PCR and sequencing errors. V, D and J gene segments were assigned by aligning CDR3 sequences to IMGT reference sequences. Each retained sequence needed at least a six-nucleotide match to both a V gene segment and a J gene segment. Rearrangements were classified as productive when the CDR3 lacked stop codons and remained in frame with V and J, and all other rearrangements were classified as non-productive. CDR3 was defined according to IMGT convention as the region running from the second conserved V-encoded cysteine to the conserved J-encoded phenylalanine. Sequences without an unambiguous match to a single V gene segment were excluded from the earlier analysis of a few hundred of the donors. In an earlier analysis of 450 to 700 of the donors, V segments were called functional above 56.7% productive rearrangements and were called segregating when the between-donor standard deviation exceeded 5%. A statistical classification framework was built for diagnosing cytomegalovirus status from the catalog of TCR beta chain sequences. In a later analysis, V and J genes were assigned by comparing TCR nucleotide sequences against IMGT/GENE-DB human TR gene sequences. A later analysis assigned CDR3 sequences and most-parsimonious VDJ recombination scenarios with the TCRdist pipeline. A later analysis defined each TCR beta chain by its CDR3 amino acid sequence plus V-gene family, and excluded reads lacking a unique V-gene family. A later analysis removed 600 or so highly shared, low-generation-probability nucleotide sequences to deal with suspected cross-contamination and a sequencing artifact. In a later analysis, a clonal expansion index was calculated for each public chain from normalized within-repertoire ranks of inferred template counts. A later analysis computed generation probabilities with a VDJ recombination model fitted to out-of-frame rearrangements, and checked the results against IGoR. Hypergeometric tests were used in a later analysis to score TCR-TCR, TCR-HLA and TCR-CMV co-occurrence, with a repertoire-size bias correction applied to the TCR pairs. A later analysis estimated false discovery rates by permuting HLA or CMV assignments 20 times. In a later analysis, co-occurring TCRs were grouped using DBSCAN, with TCRdist sequence similarity added in when clustering inside HLA-allele-positive subsets. Co-occurrence clustering excluded repertoires with fewer than 30,000 or more than 120,000 public chains, plus five with anomalous nucleotide sharing. TCRdb holds this immuneACCESS table with in-frame rearrangements only. Some clones are missing; in checked studies, unresolved V genes explain under half, and the rest has no known cause. Clone size and the V and J calls come from that table; the DNA yielded D and trimming. Present in this sample are some 110,000 clones, approximately 80% of which were seen just once. Around 4.2% of the sample lies in the top ten.

In total, roughly 710 healthy bone marrow donors made up the cohort. Cohort members were all nominally healthy when sampled, although unrecorded immune exposures were likely present. The donor tested CMV seronegative, placing the donor among the 350 or so seronegative members of the cohort. Each donor provided a peripheral blood sample, and peripheral blood mononuclear cells were used for TCR beta sequencing. Genomic DNA extraction from the blood cell samples was performed with the Qiagen DNeasy Blood Extraction Kit. With regard to this clone: No cognate antigen has been identified for it. It has no much larger one-base neighbor in the sample; base qualities were not kept.

The CDR3 measures 16 amino acids from cysteine to phenylalanine. The only DNA kept is the CDR3, 48 bases in frame from the first base. CDR1 and CDR2 were assigned from the germline V gene as ENHRY and SYGVKD. Trimming leaves V shorter by 3 bases and J shorter by 0 bases, with the junction holding 6 bases beyond the gene matches. Recombination linked TRBV10-3 to TRBJ2-7, and TRBD2 aligns with 9 junction nucleotides. The source of this sequence is a woman aged 25 to 39 in good health and CMV-seronegative. Sequenced material: PBMCs. The CDR3 protein is CAISDPGREGSYEQYF. At the DNA level, the sequence is TGTGCCATCAGTGACCCGGGGCGGGAGGGCTCCTACGAGCAGTACTTC.